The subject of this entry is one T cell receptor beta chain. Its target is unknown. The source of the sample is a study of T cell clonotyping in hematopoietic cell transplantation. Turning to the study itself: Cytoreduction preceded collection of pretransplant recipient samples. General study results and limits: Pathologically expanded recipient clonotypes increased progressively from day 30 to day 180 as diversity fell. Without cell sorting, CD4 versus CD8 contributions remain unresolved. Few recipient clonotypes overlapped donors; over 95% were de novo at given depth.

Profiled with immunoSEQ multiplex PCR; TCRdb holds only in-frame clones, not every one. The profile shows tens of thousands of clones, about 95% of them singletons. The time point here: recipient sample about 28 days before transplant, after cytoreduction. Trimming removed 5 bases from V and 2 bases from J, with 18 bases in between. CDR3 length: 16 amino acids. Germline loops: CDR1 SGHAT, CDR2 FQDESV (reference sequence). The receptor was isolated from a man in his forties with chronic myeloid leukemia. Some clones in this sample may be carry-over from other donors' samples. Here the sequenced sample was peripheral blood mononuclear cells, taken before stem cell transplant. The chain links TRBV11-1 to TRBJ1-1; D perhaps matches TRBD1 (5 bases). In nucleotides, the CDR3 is TGTGCCAGCAGCCGGCAGCGGGGGGGTCCCAACACTGAAGCTTTCTTT. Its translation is CASSRQRGGPNTEAFF.